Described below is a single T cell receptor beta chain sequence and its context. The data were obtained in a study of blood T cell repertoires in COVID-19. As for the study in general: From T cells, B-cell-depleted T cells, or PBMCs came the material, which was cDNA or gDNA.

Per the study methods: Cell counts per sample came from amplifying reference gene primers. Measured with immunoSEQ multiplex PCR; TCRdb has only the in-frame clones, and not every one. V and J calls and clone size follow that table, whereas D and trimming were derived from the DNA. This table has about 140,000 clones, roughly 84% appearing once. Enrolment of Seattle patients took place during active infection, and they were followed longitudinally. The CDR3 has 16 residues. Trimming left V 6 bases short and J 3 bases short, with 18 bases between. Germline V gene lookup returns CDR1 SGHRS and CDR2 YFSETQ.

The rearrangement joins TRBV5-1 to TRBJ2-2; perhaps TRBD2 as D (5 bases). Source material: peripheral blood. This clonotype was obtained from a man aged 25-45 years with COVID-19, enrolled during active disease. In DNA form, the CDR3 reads TGCGCCAGCACGCGAGTTGGGAGTGGCGACACCGGGGAGCTGTTTTTT. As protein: CASTRVGSGDTGELFF.